What follows is one T cell receptor (beta chain) and its context. Its specificity is not known. Original data processing: A per-sample median of about 96,000 TCRs was observed, with counts ranging from roughly 20,000 to 700,000. TCRdb reprocessed the RACE reads with MiXCR, giving one entry per CDR3 protein. The authors' filters were not applied to this entry. The sample yields some 110,000 distinct CDR3 sequences, about 12% seen once. As for time point: pre-sensitization, week 0. The treatment denotes: therapeutic diphenylcyclopropenone sensitization with weekly scalp DPC. This sample stems from a study of human T cells and chemical hapten exposure. Whole-study findings and limits: Alopecia in the donors means their immune response may deviate from healthy people's. Among expanded TCRs, significantly more large CDR3 similarity clusters formed than among controls.

With V trimmed by 3 bases and J by 0 bases, 7 bases remained unmatched. The CDR3 loop spans 18 amino acids. Germline V CDR1 and CDR2: ENHRY, SYGVKD. This material consisted of whole blood, taken in connection with sensitization to the hapten diphenylcyclopropenone (DPC). The V call is TRBV10-3, the J call TRBJ2-7; 14 bases are shared with TRBD2. This TCR derives from a woman in her 50s with alopecia areata. Some clones in this sample may be carry-over from other donors' samples. The CDR3 loop is CAISDPGLAGVGSYEQYF. The DNA of the CDR3 is TGTGCCATCAGTGACCCGGGACTAGCGGGAGTGGGCTCCTACGAGCAGTACTTC.